This T cell receptor (beta chain) was sequenced during a study of CD8+ T cells in alopecia areata. Study-wide results and caveats: Lesional scalp exceeded normal scalp in clonality, especially in alopecia totalis/universalis.

In regard to this clone: Antigen unknown.

The CDR3 totals 13 residues. The germline V gene has CDR1 MNHNY and CDR2 SVGAGI (reference sequence). V gave up 4 bases and J gave up 3 bases, with 9 bases separating them. A FACSAria was used to sort CD4+ and CD8+ T cells. These cells came from PBMCs. RNA was isolated and reverse transcribed to cDNA, the sequencing template. Repertoires were generated with immunoSEQ multiplex PCR, while TCRdb's copy carries only in-frame clones and drops some. The data contain approximately 150,000 clones, 55% to 65% of them seen just once; the ten biggest clones take up about 4.3%. This chain links TRBV6-6 with TRBJ1-2; D remains unclear. Sample: CD4+ T cells sorted from blood. This receptor was taken from a human donor in good health. The CDR3 loop is CASSFLADYGYTF. The CDR3 DNA reads TGTGCCAGCAGTTTCTTGGCGGACTATGGCTACACCTTC.